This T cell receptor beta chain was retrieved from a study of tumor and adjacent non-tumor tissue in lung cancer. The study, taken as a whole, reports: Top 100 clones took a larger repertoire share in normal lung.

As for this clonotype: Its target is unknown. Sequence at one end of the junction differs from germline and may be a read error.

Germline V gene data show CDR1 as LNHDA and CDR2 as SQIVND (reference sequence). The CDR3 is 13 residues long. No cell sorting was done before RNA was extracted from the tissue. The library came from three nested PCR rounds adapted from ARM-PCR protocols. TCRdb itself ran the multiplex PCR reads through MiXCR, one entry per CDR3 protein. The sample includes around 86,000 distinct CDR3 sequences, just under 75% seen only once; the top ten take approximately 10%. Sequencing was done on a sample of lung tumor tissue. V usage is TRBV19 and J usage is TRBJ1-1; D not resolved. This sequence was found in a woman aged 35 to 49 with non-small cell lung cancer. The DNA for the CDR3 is TGTGACAGTAGAGGAGGAGTAGAGACTGAAGCTTTCTTT. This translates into CDSRGGVETEAFF.